Following are 23 T cell receptor beta chains from one sample sequenced in a study of vaccination effects on CD4 cells after COVID-19. Their specific antigens are unknown. With the ViraFEST assay, the study expanded antigen-specific CD4+ T cells using viral peptide pools, then sequenced them. When less than 13 days of culture had elapsed, CD4+ T cells were isolated. Among the vaccine recipients, none had a prior SARS-CoV-2 infection, and nucleocapsid antibodies were negative. Clones were sequenced by immunoSEQ multiplex PCR, and TCRdb holds only the in-frame ones, with some missing. This sample carries tens of thousands of clones, 60% to 75% of them seen once, and the ten largest clones take 2.5% to 3%. The specimen was CD4+ T cells from PBMCs cultured with HCoV-NL63 spike peptides, collected before COVID-19 vaccination. The receptors originated from a human donor who received a COVID-19 vaccine.

The chain joins TRBV5-1 to TRBJ2-2; the D call may be TRBD1 or TRBD2 (5 bases each). V was shortened by 3 bases and J by 9 bases, with 15 bases between the two germline ends. CDR1 SGHRS and CDR2 YFSETQ come from the germline V gene. This CDR3 has 14 amino acids. In DNA form, the CDR3 reads TGCGCCAGCAGCTATGGGACGGCCACTCGGGAGCTGTTTTTT. Its translation: CASSYGTATRELFF.

The chain couples TRBV30 to TRBJ1-2, with D uncertain. The CDR3 loop spans 14 amino acids. Germline values: CDR1 GTSNPN, CDR2 SVGIG (reference sequence). V dropped 4 bases and J dropped 0 bases, with 12 bases sitting between them. The CDR3 here is CAWTREFSNYGYTF. Here the CDR3 DNA reads TGTGCCTGGACCCGGGAGTTCTCTAACTATGGCTACACCTTC.

V gene TRBV6-5 combines with J gene TRBJ2-2; tentative D call: TRBD2 (5 bases). The CDR3 totals 15 residues. Deletions cut 4 bases from V and 0 bases from J, with 9 bases between. The V gene's germline CDR1 is MNHEY and CDR2 SVGAGI. Written as DNA, the CDR3 is TGTGCCAGCAGTTTGGACTCTCCGAACACCGGGGAGCTGTTTTTT. Its protein is CASSLDSPNTGELFF.

The V and J genes are TRBV18 and TRBJ2-7, with 9 bases fitting TRBD1. This CDR3 is 15 amino acids long. V dropped 6 bases and J dropped 2; count of bases not matched to a gene: 8. The V gene's germline CDR1 is KGHSH and CDR2 LQKENI. CDR3 sequence (DNA): TGTGCCAGCTCTATTTCCGGGACAGGGCCCTACGAGCAGTACGTC. This encodes CASSISGTGPYEQYV.

This rearrangement joins TRBV5-6 to TRBJ2-3; perhaps D is TRBD1 or TRBD2 (5 bases each). The CDR3 sequence is 14 residues long. V lost 3 bases and J lost 6, with 14 bases in between. Germline V lookup: CDR1 SGHDT, CDR2 YYEEEE. The CDR3 reads CASSSGSSGDTQYF. The CDR3, as DNA: TGTGCCAGCAGCTCGGGGTCGTCAGGGGATACGCAGTATTTT.

J is TRBJ1-2 and V is TRBV5-5, with TRBD1 identical over 7 bases. The trim removed 4 bases at V and 5 bases at J, leaving 14 bases unmatched. Germline V gene sequence: CDR1 SGHKS, CDR2 YYEKEE (reference sequence). This CDR3 region has 16 residues. CDR3 sequence: CASSPRTGGPAYGYTF. DNA of the CDR3: TGTGCCAGCAGCCCTAGGACAGGCGGCCCTGCGTATGGCTACACCTTC.

V is TRBV5-5 and J is TRBJ2-1; 7 bases are shared with TRBD2. The V gene's germline CDR1 is SGHKS and CDR2 YYEKEE (reference sequence). Unmatched junction bases numbered 5, after V lost 4 bases and J lost 4 bases. The CDR3 is made up of 14 amino acids. The CDR3 region is CASSRDGRYNEQFF. CDR3 DNA: TGTGCCAGCAGCCGGGACGGGAGGTACAATGAGCAGTTCTTC.

This clone was detected a few times. CDR3 region: CASSVRDSRETQYF. The CDR3 DNA is TGTGCCAGCAGTGTCCGGGACAGCAGAGAGACCCAGTACTTC. The chain couples TRBV25-1 to TRBJ2-5, with 7 bases matching TRBD1. CDR3 size: 14 residues. Germline CDR1 and CDR2: MGHDK and SYGVNS. After removal of 4 bases from V and 4 bases from J, the junction contained 6 bases not matched to a gene. Filled out from reference TRBV25-1 and TRBJ2-5, the complete variable domain reads EADIYQTPRYLVIGTGKKITLECSQTMGHDKMYWYQQDPGMELHLIHYSYGVNSTEKGDLSSESTVSRIRTEHFPLTLESARPSHTSQYLCASSVRDSRETQYFGPGTRLLVL.

The V gene is TRBV24-1, the J gene TRBJ2-1, with D perhaps matching TRBD2 (5 bases). Germline V gene sequence: CDR1 KGHDR, CDR2 SFDVKD. Trimming cost V 2 bases and J 6 bases, with 19 bases left between them. The CDR3 loop spans 17 amino acids. This chain's CDR3 is CATSDSSADTSGNEQFF. The CDR3 region has the DNA TGTGCCACCAGTGATTCTTCAGCGGATACCTCTGGCAATGAGCAGTTCTTC.

J is TRBJ2-5 and V is TRBV21-1; TRBD1, the table's D call, was not compared with the DNA. TRBV21-1 is a pseudogene segment. The CDR3 is 20 residues long. CDR3 loop: CASSKETNRTEGLDYQTQYF. CDR3 bases: TGTGCCAGCAGCAAGGAGACGAACAGGACAGAAGGGCTTGATTACCAGACCCAGTACTTC.

The chain combines TRBV27 with TRBJ1-1; D is uncertain. Trimming shortened V by 3 bases and J by 7 bases, and 12 bases separated the two germline ends. Germline V gene sequence: CDR1 MNHEY, CDR2 SMNVEV (reference sequence). The CDR3 contains 13 residues. The CDR3 loop is CASSFHGTDEAFF. The DNA for the CDR3 is TGTGCCAGCAGTTTCCACGGCACCGATGAAGCTTTCTTT.

This chain uses TRBV14 with TRBJ1-1, with D tentatively TRBD1 (5 bases). Trimming shortened V by 0 bases and J by 5 bases, and 10 bases separated the two germline ends. There are 14 residues in the CDR3. CDR1 SGHDN and CDR2 FVKESK come from the germline V gene. The CDR3 is CASSQDRVRTEAFF. In DNA form, the CDR3 reads TGTGCCAGCAGCCAAGACAGGGTAAGGACTGAAGCTTTCTTT. Drawing the rest from reference TRBV14 and TRBJ1-1, the complete variable domain is EAGVTQFPSHSVIEKGQTVTLRCDPISGHDNLYWYRRVMGKEIKFLLHFVKESKQDESGMPNNRFLAERTGGTYSTLKVQPAELEDSGVYFCASSQDRVRTEAFFGQGTRLTVV.

The chain couples TRBV19 to TRBJ2-3; 8 bases line up with TRBD2. The CDR3 contains 14 residues. Germline CDR1 reads LNHDA; CDR2 reads SQIVND (reference sequence). With 8 bases clipped from V and 4 bases from J, the junction kept 8 bases outside the gene matches. The CDR3 DNA sequence: TGTGCCAGTCGCGGGGGGCTTAGCGCAGATACGCAGTATTTT. Protein product: CASRGGLSADTQYF.

The J gene is TRBJ2-1, the V gene TRBV6-4; TRBD2 is a possible D gene (6 bases). V lost 4 bases, J lost 7 bases, and 14 bases lay in between. This CDR3 has 14 amino acids. Germline V CDR1 and CDR2: MRHNA, SNTAGT. The CDR3 DNA is TGTGCCAGCAGTGCCTCCGGGAGACAGAATGAGCAGTTCTTC. This encodes CASSASGRQNEQFF.

The J gene is TRBJ2-5, the V gene TRBV6-2 or TRBV6-3; 8 bases match TRBD2. The CDR3 spans 18 residues. Germline-derived CDR1 and CDR2 are MNHEY and SVGEGT. Trimming removed 2 bases from V and 7 bases from J; junction bases left unmatched: 18. Written as DNA, the CDR3 is TGTGCCAGCAGTTACCGGCCGGAAAGCGGGGGAACCCCCTGGACCCAGTACTTC. This gives the protein CASSYRPESGGTPWTQYF.

The genes are TRBV2 and TRBJ1-2; no reliable D call. The germline V and J ends were trimmed by 6 bases and 8 bases, with 16 bases remaining between them. Per germline, CDR1 SNHLY and CDR2 FYNNEI. The CDR3 consists of 13 residues. CDR3 sequence reads: CASRQEAGNGYTF. CDR3 DNA: TGTGCCAGCAGGCAAGAAGCCGGTAACGGCTACACCTTC. Full variable domain (rest looked up from reference TRBV2 and TRBJ1-2): EPEVTQTPSHQVTQMGQEVILRCVPISNHLYFYWYRQILGQKVEFLVSFYNNEISEKSEIFDDQFSVERPDGSNFTLKIRSTKLEDSAMYFCASRQEAGNGYTFGSGTRLTVV.

The rearrangement uses TRBV6-2 or TRBV6-3 and TRBJ1-5; D possibly corresponds to TRBD1 (5 bases). The CDR3 is 14 amino acids. CDR1 and CDR2 (germline): MNHEY, SVGEGT. Trimming shortened V by 2 bases and J by 5 bases, and 10 bases separated the two germline ends. This CDR3 reads CASSYPQGDQPQHF. The CDR3 coding sequence is TGTGCCAGCAGTTACCCCCAGGGAGATCAGCCCCAGCATTTT.

CDR3 in amino acids: CASSLLEGATNEKLFF. The CDR3 DNA reads as TGCGCCAGCAGCTTGTTGGAAGGGGCAACTAATGAAAAACTGTTTTTT. V and J are TRBV5-1 and TRBJ1-4; possibly TRBD1 for D (5 bases). Trimming cost V 1 base and J 0 bases, with 10 bases left between them. The CDR3 spans 16 residues. From germline, CDR1 is SGHRS and CDR2 YFSETQ.

The chain carries TRBV11-2 and TRBJ2-4; the D gene is possibly TRBD2 (6 bases). Germline V gene data show CDR1 as SGHAT and CDR2 as FQNNGV. The CDR3 length is 17 residues. Trimming left V 5 bases short and J 1 base short, with 18 bases between. The CDR3 is CASSPRITREAKNIQYF. The CDR3 DNA is TGTGCCAGCAGCCCCCGTATCACCCGGGAGGCCAAAAACATTCAGTACTTC.

In this sample, this clone turned up a few times. The V gene is TRBV19, the J gene TRBJ2-3, with D hard to call. This CDR3 is 12 amino acids long. Between the trimmed V and J ends, which lost 2 bases and 5 bases, there was a span of 5 bases. The germline V gene has CDR1 LNHDA and CDR2 SQIVND (reference sequence). This CDR3 reads CASSIHGDTQYF. The CDR3 DNA is TGTGCCAGTAGTATACACGGAGATACGCAGTATTTT.

The chain carries TRBV7-3 and TRBJ2-6, with D possibly being TRBD2 (5 bases). The germline V and J ends were trimmed by 5 bases and 0 bases, with 17 bases remaining between them. The CDR3 has 18 residues. The germline gives CDR1 SGHTA, CDR2 FQGTGA. CDR3 region: CASSPSRDTASGANVLTF. Written as DNA, the CDR3 is TGTGCCAGCAGCCCCTCCCGGGATACCGCCTCTGGGGCCAACGTCCTGACTTTC.

This clone was counted between two and nine times. This sequence joins TRBV5-4 and TRBJ1-6; D is possibly TRBD1 (6 bases). The CDR3 totals 16 residues. In germline, CDR1 is SGHNT, CDR2 YYREEE (reference sequence). Trimming took 4 bases from V and 6 from J, leaving 17 bases between them. This chain's CDR3 is CASSRGGLASNSPLHF. The DNA of the CDR3 is TGTGCCAGCAGCCGAGGGGGGCTTGCCTCTAATTCACCCCTCCACTTT.

The chain joins TRBV12-3 or TRBV12-4 to TRBJ2-1, with D perhaps TRBD1 (5 bases). The CDR3 contains 12 residues. Deletions cut 5 bases from V and 4 bases from J, with 6 bases between. In DNA, the CDR3 is TGTGCCAGCAGTCGACAGTACAATGAGCAGTTCTTC. Its protein product is CASSRQYNEQFF.